These 23 T cell receptor beta chains share one sample of origin, sequenced in a study of brain T cells in children with intractable seizures. Time point in this sample: blood from clinic visit 5 months post-surgery; TSC patient then seizure free. Profiled with immunoSEQ multiplex PCR; TCRdb holds only in-frame clones, not every one. The data show about 340,000 clones, roughly 93% seen once. The specimen comprised peripheral blood, sampled 4 to 5 months after surgery. Receptors originate from a boy younger than two with tuberous sclerosis and intractable seizures.

This chain links TRBV19 with TRBJ1-2; D not certain. The CDR3 runs to 14 residues. Germline assignment: CDR1 LNHDA and CDR2 SQIVND (reference sequence). Trimming stripped 0 bases from V and 8 bases from J, with 13 bases between. This chain's CDR3 is CASSIDSGSFGYTF. For the CDR3, the DNA is TGTGCCAGTAGTATAGATTCCGGATCTTTCGGCTACACCTTC.

This chain joins TRBV7-6 and TRBJ2-1, with D unresolved. CDR3 length: 11 amino acids. Trimming cost V 5 bases and J 7 bases, with 6 bases left between them. Per germline, CDR1 SGHVS and CDR2 FNYEAQ. The CDR3 loop reads CASSVGNEQFF. Written as DNA, the CDR3 is TGTGCCAGCAGCGTCGGGAATGAGCAGTTCTTC.

The rearrangement links TRBV25-1 to TRBJ1-4; D is undetermined. V lost 2 bases and J 4 bases, leaving 11 bases between the germline ends. This CDR3 has 15 amino acids. The V gene's germline CDR1 is MGHDK and CDR2 SYGVNS. CDR3 sequence (DNA): TGTGCCAGCAGTGAAGGCGACATTCTTAATGAAAAACTGTTTTTT. This translates into CASSEGDILNEKLFF.

V gene TRBV18 combines with J gene TRBJ1-6; no clear D gene. The CDR3 loop spans 12 amino acids. In germline, CDR1 is KGHSH, CDR2 LQKENI. V was shortened by 5 bases and J by 15 bases, with 14 bases between the two germline ends. The CDR3 coding sequence is TGTGCCAGCTCATCGGGCCGAGAGGTCCTCCACTTT. Amino acid sequence: CASSSGREVLHF. Based on the CDR3 plus reference TRBV18 and TRBJ1-6, the full variable domain is NAGVMQNPRHLVRRRGQEARLRCSPMKGHSHVYWYRQLPEEGLKFMVYLQKENIIDESGMPKERFSAEFPKEGPSILRIQQVVRGDSAAYFCASSSGREVLHFGNGTRLTVT.

This clone was recorded only once. This chain links TRBV6-5 with TRBJ2-1; a weak D match, TRBD2 (5 bases). The CDR3 spans 15 residues. Trimming stripped 5 bases from V and 2 bases from J, with 13 bases between. Looked up from germline, CDR1 is MNHEY and CDR2 is SVGAGI. This CDR3 is CASSLATLPYNEQFF. The CDR3 DNA reads TGTGCCAGCAGTCTAGCCACCCTTCCCTACAATGAGCAGTTCTTC.

The rearrangement links TRBV10-1 to TRBJ1-1; D is possibly TRBD1 (5 bases). The CDR3 contains 13 residues. CDR1 is WNHNN, CDR2 SYGVQD, per germline (reference sequence). V lost 3 bases and J 8 bases, leaving 13 bases between the germline ends. CDR3 sequence (DNA): TGCGCCAGCAGTGAAAATTTCGGACACGAAGCTTTCTTT. Amino acids: CASSENFGHEAFF.

V usage is TRBV6-7 and J usage is TRBJ2-3, with unresolved D. TRBV6-7 is annotated as an ORF whose role is uncertain. The CDR3 is 13 amino acids. The V end was cut by 9 bases, the J end by 8 bases, with 18 bases between. The CDR3 region is CASYTGPTITQYF. The CDR3 coding sequence is TGTGCCAGTTACACCGGGCCTACCATTACGCAGTATTTT.

J is TRBJ1-6 and V is TRBV6-1, with 9 bases matching TRBD1. Losses at the gene ends were 3 bases for V and 7 bases for J; bases not matched to a gene: 7. This CDR3 has 16 amino acids. CDR1 and CDR2 (germline): MNHNS, SASEGT. The CDR3 here is CASSDGTGIGNSPLHF. For the CDR3, the DNA is TGTGCCAGCAGTGATGGGACAGGGATAGGAAATTCACCCCTCCACTTT.

The chain combines TRBV24-1 with TRBJ2-7; D ambiguous. The CDR3 extends over 16 amino acids. Trimming pared 9 bases from V and 1 base from J, leaving 21 bases between. CDR1 and CDR2 from the germline V gene are KGHDR and SFDVKD. The chain's CDR3 is CATDRKQEPQSYEQYF. The CDR3 nucleotides read TGTGCCACCGATCGTAAGCAGGAACCACAATCCTACGAGCAGTACTTC.

This clone occurred once. V usage is TRBV7-6 and J usage is TRBJ1-4; D unresolved. Trimming pared 5 bases from V and 8 bases from J, leaving 24 bases between. CDR1 SGHVS and CDR2 FNYEAQ come from the germline V gene. The CDR3 totals 17 residues. The CDR3 is CASSPGRAKVLWEKLFF. CDR3 DNA sequence: TGTGCCAGCAGCCCGGGGAGGGCTAAGGTGCTTTGGGAAAAACTGTTTTTT.

With regard to this clone: Other DNA sequences within the sample encode an identical CDR3. The rearrangement uses TRBV6-2 or TRBV6-3 and TRBJ2-1, with a possible D match to TRBD1 (7 bases). Trimming left V 5 bases short and J 1 base short, with 12 bases between. Germline CDR1 and CDR2: MNHEY and SVGEGT. The CDR3 runs 15 residues. CDR3 nucleotide sequence: TGTGCCAGCAGTCCGCGGGACAGTTCCTACAATGAGCAGTTCTTC. Translating gives CASSPRDSSYNEQFF.

The V call is TRBV11-1, the J call TRBJ1-2; D might be TRBD1 (5 bases). Trimming took 4 bases from V and 7 from J, leaving 10 bases between them. Germline-derived CDR1 and CDR2 are SGHAT and FQDESV (reference sequence). The CDR3 covers 12 residues. CDR3 region: CASSSGRVGYTF. The CDR3 region has the DNA TGTGCCAGCAGCTCAGGCAGGGTTGGCTACACCTTC.

The V call is TRBV11-3, the J call TRBJ2-3; the D call may be TRBD1 or TRBD2 (5 bases each). CDR3 size: 14 residues. The germline V and J ends were trimmed by 3 bases and 4 bases, with 11 bases remaining between them. Germline CDR1 reads SGHNT; CDR2 reads YENEEA. The CDR3 sequence is CASSLFRDADTQYF. CDR3 coding DNA: TGTGCCAGCAGCTTGTTTAGGGACGCAGATACGCAGTATTTT.

Here the CDR3 reads CASSLELSGNTIYF. CDR3 nucleotides: TGTGCCAGCAGCTTAGAGTTGTCTGGAAACACCATATATTTT. The V gene is TRBV7-8, the J gene TRBJ1-3, with D hard to call. CDR1 is SGHVS, CDR2 FQNEAQ, per germline. The CDR3 totals 14 residues. The V and J ends lost 1 base and 1 base respectively, with 5 bases between them.

On this clone: A read error is likely, as this CDR3 ends without the conserved phenylalanine or tryptophan. The limits of the CDR3 on the DNA are not certain, so only TCRdb's listed CDR3 is given. This chain connects TRBV5-1 to TRBJ1-1. The CDR3 length is 8 residues, termini included. Germline V lookup: CDR1 SGHRS, CDR2 YFSETQ. CDR3 protein: CASSLAAN.

This sequence joins TRBV12-3 or TRBV12-4 and TRBJ2-3; D is perhaps TRBD2 (5 bases). V lost 4 bases, J lost 11 bases, and 10 bases lay in between. This CDR3 spans 11 amino acids. DNA for the CDR3: TGTGCCAGCAGTTGGGAGTCTCAGCAGTATTTT. It specifies CASSWESQQYF.

V gene TRBV5-1 combines with J gene TRBJ1-2, with D possibly being TRBD1 (5 bases). CDR1 and CDR2 from the germline V gene are SGHRS and YFSETQ. This CDR3 is 15 amino acids long. Trimming took off 0 bases at V and 2 bases at J, with 11 bases between the two ends. The CDR3 protein is CASSLGDRENYGYTF. As DNA, the CDR3 is TGCGCCAGCAGCTTGGGAGACAGAGAGAACTATGGCTACACCTTC.

This chain connects TRBV7-6 to TRBJ2-5; 10 nucleotides align to TRBD2. From germline, CDR1 is SGHVS and CDR2 FNYEAQ. Trimming at V came to 8 bases and at J to 5 bases, leaving 11 bases not matched to a gene. The length of the CDR3 is 15 residues. DNA for the CDR3: TGTGCCAGCGCTATAGCGGGAGGAGGGGAGGAGACCCAGTACTTC. Translation gives CASAIAGGGEETQYF.

The V gene is TRBV27, the J gene TRBJ2-5; D is unresolved. The CDR3 consists of 12 residues. V gave up 7 bases and J gave up 4 bases, with 10 bases separating them. The germline gives CDR1 MNHEY, CDR2 SMNVEV (reference sequence). The CDR3 DNA reads TGTGCCAGCATAGGGCCGGGAGAGACCCAGTACTTC. Translating it yields CASIGPGETQYF.

The chain carries TRBV5-6 and TRBJ1-2; D unclear. This CDR3 contains 13 residues. Germline lookup yields CDR1 SGHDT and CDR2 YYEEEE. V lost 2 bases to trimming and J lost 4 bases, with 9 bases between them. The CDR3 sequence is CASSFPPSYGYTF. DNA for the CDR3: TGTGCCAGCAGCTTCCCCCCCAGCTATGGCTACACCTTC.

The chain joins TRBV27 to TRBJ2-1; possible D gene TRBD1, 5 bases. CDR3 length: 12 amino acids. Looked up from germline, CDR1 is MNHEY and CDR2 is SMNVEV (reference sequence). The germline V and J ends were trimmed by 5 bases and 10 bases, with 12 bases remaining between them. This CDR3 reads CASSQDSGEQFF. CDR3 nucleotide sequence: TGTGCCAGCAGTCAAGACAGTGGCGAGCAGTTCTTC.

This clone was counted a single time. The CDR3 region has the DNA TGTGCCAGCAGCCCGTTCCCCACCGAGCAGTACTTC. This codes for CASSPFPTEQYF. This chain connects TRBV12-3 or TRBV12-4 to TRBJ2-7, with D hard to call. Trimming removed 6 bases from V and 6 bases from J, with 12 bases in between. The CDR3 is made up of 12 amino acids.

The rearrangement uses TRBV23-1 and TRBJ2-5; no definite D call. TRBV23-1 is reported as an ORF; its role is uncertain. V lost 2 bases to trimming and J lost 5 bases, with 18 bases between them. The CDR3 is 16 amino acids. The CDR3 region has the DNA TGCGCCAGCAGTCAACTCTGGAGTTTGCGGTGGGAGACCCAGTACTTC. This gives the protein CASSQLWSLRWETQYF.